This entry is about one T cell receptor beta chain. What it binds is unknown. This sample was included in a study of regulatory and conventional T cells in RAG deficiency. V was cut by 0 bases and J by 1 base, with 10 bases left in between. CDR3 length equals 15 residues. Germline V gene data show CDR1 as SGDLS and CDR2 as YYNGEE. Blood CD4+ CD25-high CD127-low regulatory T cells supplied the genomic DNA template. Produced via immunoSEQ multiplex PCR; TCRdb's table is partial and in-frame only. The repertoire holds under 20,000 clones, 87% seen once, with approximately 1.5% in the top ten. Points from the study as a whole: Treg unique TCR beta sequences were about 91-fold fewer in Omenn syndrome and CID/AS patients than controls. RAG-deficient patients showed markedly lower Shannon entropy and higher Simpson indices than control T-cell subsets.

The same sample was also studied in work on regulatory T cells. Turning to that study: Primers: 52 TRBV forward and 13 TRBJ reverse.

Source material: Tregs sorted from blood. The J gene is TRBJ1-2, the V gene TRBV9; D is undetermined. The source is a human donor in good health. This CDR3 is CASSVAPTVNYGYTF. CDR3 bases: TGTGCCAGCAGCGTAGCCCCAACAGTTAACTATGGCTACACCTTC.